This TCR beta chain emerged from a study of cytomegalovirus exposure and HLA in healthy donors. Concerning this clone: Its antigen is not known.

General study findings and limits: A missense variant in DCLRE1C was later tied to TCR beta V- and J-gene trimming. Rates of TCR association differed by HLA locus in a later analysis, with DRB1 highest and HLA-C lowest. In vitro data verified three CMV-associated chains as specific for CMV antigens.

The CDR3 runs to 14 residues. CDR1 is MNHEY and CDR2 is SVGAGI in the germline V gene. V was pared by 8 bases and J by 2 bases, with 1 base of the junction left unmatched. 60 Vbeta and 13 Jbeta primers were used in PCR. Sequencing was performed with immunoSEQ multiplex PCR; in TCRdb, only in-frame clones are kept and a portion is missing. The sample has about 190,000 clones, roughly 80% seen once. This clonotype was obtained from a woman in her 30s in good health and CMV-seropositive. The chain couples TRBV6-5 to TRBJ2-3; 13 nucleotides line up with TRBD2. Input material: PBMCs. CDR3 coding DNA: TGTGCCAGCGGACTAGCGGGGGCCACAGATACGCAGTATTTT. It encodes CASGLAGATDTQYF.